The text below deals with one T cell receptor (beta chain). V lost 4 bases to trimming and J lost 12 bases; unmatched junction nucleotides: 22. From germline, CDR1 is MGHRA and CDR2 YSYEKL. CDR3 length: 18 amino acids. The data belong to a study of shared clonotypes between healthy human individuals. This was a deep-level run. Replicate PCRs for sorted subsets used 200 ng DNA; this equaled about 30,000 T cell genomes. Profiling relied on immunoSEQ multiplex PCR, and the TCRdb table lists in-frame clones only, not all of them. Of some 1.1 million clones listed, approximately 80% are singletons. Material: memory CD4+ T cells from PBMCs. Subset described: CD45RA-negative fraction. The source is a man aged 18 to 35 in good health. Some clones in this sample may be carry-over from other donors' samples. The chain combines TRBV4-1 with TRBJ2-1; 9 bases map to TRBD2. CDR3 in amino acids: CASSPNPGLAPNPQWQFF. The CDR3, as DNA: TGCGCCAGCAGCCCGAACCCCGGACTAGCGCCCAACCCCCAATGGCAGTTCTTC.